This TCR beta chain originates from a study of CD8 T cells in ankylosing spondylitis. Study-level points and caveats: Ankylosing spondylitis blood seemed to carry a telltale TCR beta motif made of eight highly homologous variants. Previous work reported some of these motif variants in the synovial fluid and blood of reactive arthritis. Significant enrichment of disease-linked clones was reported in matched ankylosing spondylitis synovial fluid.

To note about this clonotype: Its cognate antigen is unknown.

The ends were cut back, 2 bases at V and 4 bases at J, with 8 bases in the middle. The CDR3 consists of 13 residues. The germline CDR1 and CDR2 sequences are SGHKS and YYEKEE (reference sequence). Preparation of TCR beta libraries was done by quantitative 5'-RACE with molecular barcodes. One entry per CDR3 protein, called by TCRdb with MiXCR from the 5' RACE reads. Among hundreds of thousands of distinct CDR3 sequences listed, roughly 20% were seen once. Sequenced input: blood, either unsorted or a sorted T cell fraction (not recorded which). The V gene is TRBV5-5, the J gene TRBJ2-3; weak D call: TRBD2 (6 bases). The TCR sequence derives from a female donor with ankylosing spondylitis or in good health (not recorded which). CDR3 DNA: TGTGCCAGCAGCTTACCGGGGGCAGATACGCAGTATTTT. This encodes CASSLPGADTQYF.